The 21 T cell receptor beta chains below were found in one sample sequenced in a study of blood T cell repertoires in COVID-19. Produced via immunoSEQ multiplex PCR; TCRdb's table is partial and in-frame only. The sample records around 260,000 clones, around 90% being singletons. Sequencing was done on a sample of peripheral blood. The receptors were gathered from a man in his sixties who had recovered from COVID-19.

The CDR3 sequence is CASSQGQGTSYEQYF. CDR3 nucleotide sequence: TGCGCCAGCAGCCAAGGACAGGGGACATCCTACGAGCAGTACTTC. The chain links TRBV4-1 to TRBJ2-7; TRBD1 matches at 8 bases. The germline V gene has CDR1 MGHRA and CDR2 YSYEKL. V gave up 1 base and J gave up 1 base; unmatched junction bases: 3. There are 15 residues in the CDR3.

The V gene is TRBV10-3, the J gene TRBJ2-1; TRBD2 aligns across 8 bases. Germline V gene data show CDR1 as ENHRY and CDR2 as SYGVKD. This CDR3 is 16 amino acids long. Trimming at V came to 6 bases and at J to 6 bases, leaving 13 bases not matched to a gene. CDR3 in amino acids: CAISFQSGLAGNEQFF. Here the CDR3 DNA reads TGTGCCATCAGCTTCCAGTCCGGACTAGCCGGCAATGAGCAGTTCTTC.

V gene TRBV6-5 combines with J gene TRBJ1-6, with 9 bases aligning to TRBD1. The CDR3 sequence is 15 residues long. With V trimmed by 7 bases and J by 6 bases, 7 bases remained unmatched. Germline V gene lookup returns CDR1 MNHEY and CDR2 SVGAGI. The CDR3, as DNA: TGTGCCAGCACTCCCCCGGGACAGGGTAATTCACCCCTCCACTTT. This sequence encodes CASTPPGQGNSPLHF.

The rearrangement uses TRBV7-8 and TRBJ1-5, with 7 positions matching TRBD1. Trimming removed 5 bases from V and 0 bases from J; junction bases left unmatched: 7. Germline values: CDR1 SGHVS, CDR2 FQNEAQ. This CDR3 has 16 amino acids. The CDR3 region is CASSRTGIGSNQPQHF. CDR3 nucleotides: TGTGCCAGCAGCCGGACAGGAATAGGTAGCAATCAGCCCCAGCATTTT.

This rearrangement joins TRBV29-1 to TRBJ2-7; D perhaps matches TRBD2 (6 bases). Germline V gene data show CDR1 as SQVTM and CDR2 as ANQGSEA. CDR3 length: 13 residues. V lost 7 bases and J lost 6, with 19 bases in between. The CDR3 DNA reads TGCAGCGCACTGGGGAGGCAGGATGTCGAGCAGTACTTC. It encodes CSALGRQDVEQYF.

The chain recombines TRBV6-6 with TRBJ1-5; 7 nucleotides line up with TRBD1. V trimming: 4 bases; J trimming: 4 bases; junction bases outside the gene matches: 10. This CDR3 spans 16 amino acids. The germline CDR1 and CDR2 sequences are MNHNY and SVGAGI (reference sequence). CDR3 sequence: CASSSSLGQPNQPQHF. The CDR3 DNA reads TGTGCCAGCAGTTCTTCCCTGGGACAGCCTAATCAGCCCCAGCATTTT.

This chain links TRBV7-2 with TRBJ1-4; TRBD1 might be the D (6 bases). Germline-derived CDR1 and CDR2 are SGHTA and FQGNSA. V gave up 5 bases and J gave up 1 base, with 11 bases separating them. The CDR3 runs to 15 residues. CDR3 protein: CASSLMTGTNEKLFF. The DNA for the CDR3 is TGTGCCAGCAGCCTAATGACAGGAACTAATGAAAAACTGTTTTTT.

The V gene is TRBV29-1, the J gene TRBJ2-3, with a possible D match to TRBD1 (7 bases). Trimming left V 4 bases short and J 7 bases short, with 18 bases between. The CDR3 has 14 residues. The germline V gene encodes CDR1 SQVTM and CDR2 ANQGSEA. The CDR3: CSVGGQGEVNTQYF. The CDR3 bases are TGCAGCGTTGGGGGGCAGGGGGAGGTAAATACGCAGTATTTT.

The V call is TRBV6-5, the J call TRBJ2-4, with TRBD2 matching over 13 bases. The CDR3 loop spans 16 amino acids. CDR1 and CDR2 from the germline V gene are MNHEY and SVGAGI. The ends lost 2 bases at V and 9 bases at J; junction bases unmatched: 7. The CDR3 bases are TGTGCCAGCAGTTACCTACTAGCGGGGGGGCCGGGCATTCAGTACTTC. Translating gives CASSYLLAGGPGIQYF.

The rearrangement links TRBV18 to TRBJ2-5; D is unresolved. CDR3 length equals 11 residues. From germline, CDR1 is KGHSH and CDR2 LQKENI. Deletions cut 3 bases from V and 3 bases from J, with 2 bases between. CDR3 bases: TGTGCCAGCTCACCTAAAGAGACCCAGTACTTC. Protein sequence: CASSPKETQYF.

This clone was counted a single time. The gene calls are TRBV7-6 and TRBJ2-4; D is perhaps TRBD1 (6 bases). The V gene's germline CDR1 is SGHVS and CDR2 FNYEAQ. Between the trimmed V and J ends, which lost 2 bases and 6 bases, there was a span of 11 bases. The CDR3 has 14 residues. This CDR3 reads CASSLSGAPNIQYF. The CDR3 DNA sequence: TGTGCCAGCAGCTTATCAGGGGCACCAAACATTCAGTACTTC.

The chain links TRBV30 to TRBJ1-1; the match to TRBD1 covers 7 bases. The V gene end was trimmed by 7 bases and the J gene end by 4 bases; junction bases not matched to a gene: 12. CDR1 is GTSNPN and CDR2 is SVGIG in the germline V gene (reference sequence). The CDR3 spans 14 residues. The CDR3 region is CASRWRGQSTEAFF. The CDR3 nucleotides read TGTGCCTCCCGGTGGAGGGGGCAGAGCACTGAAGCTTTCTTT.

This rearrangement joins TRBV19 to TRBJ1-2, with TRBD1 as a possible D gene (6 bases). Deletions cut 5 bases from V and 4 bases from J, with 11 bases between. This CDR3 region has 13 residues. The germline V gene has CDR1 LNHDA and CDR2 SQIVND (reference sequence). The CDR3 protein is CASSLQGIYGYTF. The CDR3 nucleotides are TGTGCCAGTAGTCTCCAGGGGATCTATGGCTACACCTTC.

V usage is TRBV5-6 and J usage is TRBJ1-1; D is perhaps TRBD1 (6 bases). CDR1 is SGHDT, CDR2 YYEEEE, per germline. Trimming took off 4 bases at V and 4 bases at J, with 8 bases between the two ends. This CDR3 comprises 12 residues. CDR3 nucleotide sequence: TGTGCCAGCAGCGGGGACATCACTGAAGCTTTCTTT. It yields the protein CASSGDITEAFF.

The chain joins TRBV9 to TRBJ2-3; the match to TRBD1 covers 7 bases. The V segment lost 4 bases and the J segment 2 bases; nucleotides outside the gene matches: 10. The CDR3 sequence is 16 residues long. Germline V lookup: CDR1 SGDLS, CDR2 YYNGEE. CDR3 sequence: CASSPREGAFTDTQYF. CDR3 sequence (DNA): TGTGCCAGCAGCCCCAGAGAGGGGGCGTTCACAGATACGCAGTATTTT.

DNA of the CDR3: TGTGCCAGCAGAGCCAAAGATACTCAGCCCCAGCATTTT. Its translation is CASRAKDTQPQHF. J is TRBJ1-5 and V is TRBV6-6, with D unclear. The CDR3 runs 13 residues. Trimming took 6 bases from V and 6 from J, leaving 12 bases between them. The germline CDR1 and CDR2 sequences are MNHNY and SVGAGI (reference sequence).

The rearrangement uses TRBV6-4 and TRBJ1-1; 10 nucleotides agree with TRBD1. Trimming took 4 bases from V and 3 from J; bases not matched to a gene: 5. Germline CDR1 is MRHNA and CDR2 is SNTAGT. The CDR3 spans 15 residues. CDR3 bases: TGTGCCAGCAGTGTCACCGGGACAGGGGACACTGAAGCTTTCTTT. Translated: CASSVTGTGDTEAFF.

This rearrangement joins TRBV29-1 to TRBJ1-1; a possible D gene is TRBD1 (5 bases). This CDR3 is 12 amino acids long. The V gene's germline CDR1 is SQVTM and CDR2 ANQGSEA. Trimming cost V 6 bases and J 1 base, with 9 bases left between them. CDR3 in DNA: TGCAGCGTACAGGATCAGAACACTGAAGCTTTCTTT. This codes for CSVQDQNTEAFF.

This sequence joins TRBV4-2 and TRBJ2-3; tentative D call: TRBD2 (6 bases). The germline V gene has CDR1 LGHNA and CDR2 YNFKEQ. This CDR3 is built from 17 residues. Trimming stripped 4 bases from V and 1 base from J, with 18 bases between. The CDR3 loop reads CASSPWRGAAGTDTQYF. The CDR3 bases are TGTGCCAGCAGCCCATGGAGGGGAGCTGCCGGCACAGATACGCAGTATTTT.

The rearrangement uses TRBV4-1 and TRBJ1-1; D gene uncertain. This CDR3 has 14 residues. V gave up 4 bases and J gave up 5 bases, with 14 bases separating them. Germline CDR1 MGHRA, CDR2 YSYEKL. CDR3 sequence reads: CASSPTRTGTEAFF. CDR3 nucleotides: TGCGCCAGCAGCCCCACCAGGACGGGGACTGAAGCTTTCTTT.

V and J are TRBV2 and TRBJ1-1, with D perhaps matching TRBD1 (5 bases). Trimming shortened V by 4 bases and J by 3 bases, and 12 bases separated the two germline ends. The germline CDR1 and CDR2 sequences are SNHLY and FYNNEI. CDR3 size: 14 residues. The CDR3 DNA reads TGTGCCAGCAGTGTTGGGGGGGGAGACACTGAAGCTTTCTTT. The encoded protein is CASSVGGGDTEAFF.